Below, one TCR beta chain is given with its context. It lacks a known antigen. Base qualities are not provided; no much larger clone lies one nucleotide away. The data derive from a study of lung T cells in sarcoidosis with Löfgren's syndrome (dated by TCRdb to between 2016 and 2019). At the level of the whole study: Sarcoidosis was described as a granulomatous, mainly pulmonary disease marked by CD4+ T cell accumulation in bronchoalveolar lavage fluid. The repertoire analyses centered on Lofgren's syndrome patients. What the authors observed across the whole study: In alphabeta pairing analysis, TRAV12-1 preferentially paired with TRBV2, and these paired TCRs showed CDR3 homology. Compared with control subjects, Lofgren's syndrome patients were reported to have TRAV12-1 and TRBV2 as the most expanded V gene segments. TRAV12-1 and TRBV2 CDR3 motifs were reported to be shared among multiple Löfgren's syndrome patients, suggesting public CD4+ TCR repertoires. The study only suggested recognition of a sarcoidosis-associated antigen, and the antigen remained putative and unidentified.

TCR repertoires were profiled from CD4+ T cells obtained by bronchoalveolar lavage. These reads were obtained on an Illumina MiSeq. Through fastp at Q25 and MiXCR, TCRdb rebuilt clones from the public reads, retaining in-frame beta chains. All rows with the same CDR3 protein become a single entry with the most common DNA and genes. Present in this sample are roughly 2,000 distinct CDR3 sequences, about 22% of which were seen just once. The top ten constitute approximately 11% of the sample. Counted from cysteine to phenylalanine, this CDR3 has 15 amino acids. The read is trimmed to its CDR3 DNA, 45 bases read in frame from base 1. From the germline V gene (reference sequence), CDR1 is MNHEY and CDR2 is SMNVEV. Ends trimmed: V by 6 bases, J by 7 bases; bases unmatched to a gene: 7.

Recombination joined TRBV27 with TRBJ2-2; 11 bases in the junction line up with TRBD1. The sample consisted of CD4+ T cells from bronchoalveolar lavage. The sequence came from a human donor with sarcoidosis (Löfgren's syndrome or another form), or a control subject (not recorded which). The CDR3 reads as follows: CASSWTGGGYGELFF. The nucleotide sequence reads TGTGCCAGCAGCTGGACAGGGGGCGGTTACGGGGAGCTGTTTTTT.